This TCR beta chain was profiled in a study of blood T cell repertoires in COVID-19. In the study overall: Italy, Spain and the United States were the sources of the convalescent and acute COVID-19 samples. Nucleic acid was either cDNA or gDNA, and it came from T cells, B-cell-depleted T cells, or PBMCs.

The CDR3 is 16 amino acids. Germline values: CDR1 MNHNS, CDR2 SASEGT. Losses at the gene ends were 3 bases for V and 0 bases for J; bases not matched to a gene: 7. Patients in Seattle were enrolled during active infection, then followed longitudinally. Study processing details: Amplification of reference gene primers provided the estimated nucleated cell counts. Profiling relied on immunoSEQ multiplex PCR, and the TCRdb table lists in-frame clones only, not all of them. From that table come the V and J calls and clone size; the DNA was used to work out D and trimming. The sample includes about 390,000 clones, about 90% of them seen just once.

J is TRBJ2-5 and V is TRBV6-1, with 7 nucleotides matching TRBD1. This clonotype was obtained from a woman aged 60-75 years with COVID-19, enrolled during active disease. Source material: peripheral blood. CDR3 DNA sequence: TGTGCCAGCAGTGAGTGGGGACAGACGTACCAAGAGACCCAGTACTTC. This gives the protein CASSEWGQTYQETQYF.